These T cell receptor beta chains were read from a single sample in a study of identical twins. TCRdb independently ran MiXCR on the 5' RACE reads; one entry per CDR3 protein. The sample includes around 490,000 distinct CDR3 sequences, nearly 15% of them seen just once. These same records also appear under a second study, on yellow fever vaccine responses in identical twins.

Sequences were obtained from CD4+ T cells sorted from blood. Source of these receptors: a woman aged 18-30 years in good health. Each CDR3 is given with its conserved first and last residue. The D gene is left open where the match is weak. Size is stated for part of the rows, as once, few or many counts, or as a class when the clone is expanded.

few	TRBV14	TRBJ2-3	TRBD2	TGTGCCAGCAGCCAAGCGCGGGGGTCCTCAGGGCGTCGGAACACAGATACGCAGTATTTT	CASSQARGSSGRRNTDTQYF
-	TRBV3-1	TRBJ2-5	TRBD1	TGTGCCAGCAGCCACCCGGACAGGGCGGAGACCCAGTACTTC	CASSHPDRAETQYF
few	TRBV13	TRBJ1-4	-	TGTGCCAGCAGCTTAGGGAATACTCTTGCAACTAATGAAAAACTGTTTTTT	CASSLGNTLATNEKLFF
-	TRBV18	TRBJ2-5	-	TGTGCCAGCTCACCAGTAGAAGAGACCCAGTACTTC	CASSPVEETQYF
many	TRBV29-1	TRBJ2-1	TRBD2	TGCAGCGTTACGCCGCGACTAGCGGGAGTCCGTGAGCAGTTCTTC	CSVTPRLAGVREQFF
-	TRBV7-9	TRBJ2-5	-	TGTGCCAGCAGCTCCCGATTGGGAGAGACCCAGTACTTC	CASSSRLGETQYF
-	TRBV29-1	TRBJ2-7	-	TGCAGCGTTGTCGGGATTAGGTACGAGCAGTACTTC	CSVVGIRYEQYF
few	TRBV12-3/TRBV12-4	TRBJ2-7	-	TGTGCCAGCAGTTTTCTGAAATTCGGCGACGAGCAGTACTTC	CASSFLKFGDEQYF
-	TRBV12-3/TRBV12-4	TRBJ1-5	-	TGTGCCAGCAGCACTCGGGTCGGCGGGAATCAGCCCCAGCATTTT	CASSTRVGGNQPQHF
-	TRBV12-3/TRBV12-4	TRBJ2-7	TRBD1	TGTGCCAGCAGTAGACAGGGCTCTATCGGTTACGAGCAGTACTTC	CASSRQGSIGYEQYF
-	TRBV7-9	TRBJ1-4	-	TGTGCCAGCAGCTTAGCGTCCAGCCTTAATGAAAAACTGTTTTTT	CASSLASSLNEKLFF
few	TRBV29-1	TRBJ1-2	TRBD1	TGCAGCGGAGGGGACAGGGTAAACGGCTACACCTTC	CSGGDRVNGYTF
few	TRBV12-3/TRBV12-4	TRBJ2-7	-	TGTGCCAGCAGTTTAGGGCAGGGTAGTGAGCAGTACTTC	CASSLGQGSEQYF